Listed here are 14 T cell receptor beta chains from one sample, sequenced in a study of regulatory T cells in long-lasting Graves disease. The sample's time point: newly diagnosed GD, antithyroid drugs for less than 3 months. Generation of the TCR library employed RNA extracted from PBMCs. Researchers made TCR beta libraries by using iRepertoire HTBI primers and running Arm-PCR on CDR3 regions. TCRdb re-called the multiplex PCR reads with MiXCR, one entry per CDR3 protein. Counted here are a few hundred thousand distinct CDR3 sequences, 20% to 25% occurring once; the ten biggest clones make up 11% to 15%. Source: peripheral blood mononuclear cells (PBMCs), taken at new diagnosis, from a patient treated with antithyroid drugs. All receptors derive from a female donor with Graves disease.

The rearrangement links TRBV5-4 to TRBJ1-2; possibly TRBD1 for D (5 bases). The CDR3 totals 13 residues. Germline values: CDR1 SGHNT, CDR2 YYREEE (reference sequence). The V gene lost 4 bases and the J gene lost 6 bases, with 13 bases spanning the gap. CDR3 nucleotide sequence: TGTGCCAGCAGCAAGCAGGGTAGGGATGGCTACACCTTC. Translated, it gives CASSKQGRDGYTF.

This clonotype occurred many times. This sequence joins TRBV6-2 or TRBV6-3 and TRBJ2-5; 10 nucleotides agree with TRBD2. V was clipped by 8 bases and J by 4 bases; unmatched bases: 7. Germline V gives CDR1 MNHEY, CDR2 SVGEGT. The CDR3 has 14 residues. The CDR3 spells CASGERGGRETQYF. Written as DNA, the CDR3 is TGTGCCAGCGGAGAGCGGGGGGGCCGAGAGACCCAGTACTTC.

This clonotype was counted ten times or more. The chain has TRBV6-2 or TRBV6-3 and TRBJ1-1; D perhaps matches TRBD1 (5 bases). Per the germline V gene, CDR1 is MNHEY and CDR2 is SVGEGT. The CDR3 is made up of 13 amino acids. V shed 7 bases and J shed 2 bases, with 11 bases lying between them. The CDR3 sequence is CASNGQINTEAFF. As DNA, the CDR3 is TGTGCCAGCAACGGACAAATTAACACTGAAGCTTTCTTT.

The rearrangement links TRBV20-1 to TRBJ1-1; maybe TRBD1 (5 bases). The CDR3 sequence is 16 residues long. Per germline, CDR1 DFQATT and CDR2 SNEGSKA (reference sequence). V was pared by 4 bases and J by 4 bases, with 22 bases between. CDR3 loop: CSATPVGVAGGTEAFF. The CDR3 DNA reads as TGCAGTGCTACCCCCGTCGGAGTAGCGGGGGGCACTGAAGCTTTCTTT.

Remarks on this clonotype: The junction does not match germline at one end; this may be a read error. The J gene is TRBJ2-2, the V gene TRBV24-1, with D perhaps TRBD1 (5 bases). CDR3 length: 16 amino acids. The germline gives CDR1 KGHDR, CDR2 SFDVKD. Here the CDR3 reads CAISDLPNRGTGELFF. CDR3 nucleotides: TGTGCCATCAGTGATTTGCCCAATAGGGGAACCGGGGAGCTGTTTTTT.

With regard to this clonotype: This likely stems from a read error, as it lies one base from a far larger clone. J is TRBJ2-4 and V is TRBV20-1; D remains unclear. Trimming stripped 0 bases from V and 13 bases from J, with 13 bases between. Germline lookup yields CDR1 DFQATT and CDR2 SNEGSKA (reference sequence). The CDR3 consists of 12 residues. CDR3: CSARDWGNEQYF. The CDR3 bases are TGCAGTGCTAGAGATTGGGGAAATGAGCAGTACTTC.

This clonotype came up a few times. The chain links TRBV24-1 to TRBJ1-5, with 11 bases that match TRBD1. This CDR3 has 15 amino acids. In germline, CDR1 is KGHDR, CDR2 SFDVKD. V was clipped by 4 bases and J by 5 bases; unmatched bases: 3. CDR3 loop: CATSEGDRGDQPQHF. The CDR3 nucleotides read TGTGCCACCAGTGAGGGGGACAGGGGGGATCAGCCCCAGCATTTT.

This clonotype was recorded at least ten times. V is TRBV5-1 and J is TRBJ1-3; D remains unclear. The CDR3 is 15 amino acids. Trimming removed 1 base from V and 4 bases from J, with 12 bases in between. CDR1 SGHRS and CDR2 YFSETQ come from the germline V gene. CDR3 loop: CASSLSSGIGNTIYF. Written as DNA, the CDR3 is TGCGCCAGCAGCTTGTCTTCGGGGATCGGAAACACCATATATTTT.

A word on this clonotype: This sequence may be a read error, since a much larger clone differs from it by one base. The J gene is TRBJ2-7, the V gene TRBV6-2 or TRBV6-3; maybe TRBD1 (5 bases). The CDR3 length is 14 residues. CDR1 is MNHEY, CDR2 SVGEGT, per germline. The CDR3 sequence is CTSMPGHHSYEQYF. CDR3 in DNA: TGTACCAGCATGCCCGGACATCACTCCTACGAGCAGTACTTC.

This clonotype was seen ten or more times. This chain joins TRBV15 and TRBJ1-5; D is possibly TRBD1 (5 bases). The CDR3 consists of 15 residues. The V gene's germline CDR1 is LNHNV and CDR2 YYDKDF (reference sequence). The V gene lost 0 bases and the J gene lost 1 base, with 7 bases spanning the gap. The CDR3 nucleotides read TGTGCCACCAGCAGAGATACAGGAAGCAATCAGCCCCAGCATTTT. Translating gives CATSRDTGSNQPQHF. The whole variable domain, remainder taken from reference TRBV15 and TRBJ1-5, is DAMVIQNPRYQVTQFGKPVTLSCSQTLNHNVMYWYQQKSSQAPKLLFHYYDKDFNNEADTPDNFQSRRPNTSFCFLDIRSPGLGDTAMYLCATSRDTGSNQPQHFGDGTRLSIL.

Ten or more counts support this clonotype. The chain couples TRBV18 to TRBJ2-5, with 9 bases that match TRBD1. After removal of 1 base from V and 7 bases from J, the junction contained 10 bases not matched to a gene. The CDR3 runs 16 residues. Germline V lookup: CDR1 KGHSH, CDR2 LQKENI. CDR3 bases: TGTGCCAGCTCACCACATAATACAGGGGGCGTCGGGACCCAGTACTTC. This gives the protein CASSPHNTGGVGTQYF.

This clonotype was counted only a few times. V is TRBV19 and J is TRBJ2-1, with 7 bases that match TRBD2. J gave up 7 bases and V 6 bases, and 9 bases lay outside the gene matches. Germline V CDR1 and CDR2: LNHDA, SQIVND (reference sequence). The length of the CDR3 is 14 residues. CDR3 DNA: TGTGCCAGTAGACTATCCGGGACTAAGAATGAGCAGTTCTTC. Translated, it gives CASRLSGTKNEQFF.

This clonotype was counted many times. Its ends do not fully match the called genes, so a read error is possible. This sequence joins TRBV5-1 and TRBJ2-2, with D tentatively TRBD1 (5 bases). Germline CDR1 and CDR2: SGHRS and YFSETQ. The CDR3 sequence is 15 residues long. The CDR3 region is CASRLTETNTGELFF. The CDR3, as DNA: TGCGCCAGCCGCTTGACAGAGACGAACACCGGGGAGCTGTTTTTT.

At least ten counts were recorded for this clonotype. V gene TRBV6-2 or TRBV6-3 combines with J gene TRBJ2-4; 10 bases match TRBD1. Germline V gene lookup returns CDR1 MNHEY and CDR2 SVGEGT. V shed 6 bases and J 1 base; nucleotides not matched to a gene: 9. The CDR3 contains 17 residues. CDR3 amino acids: CASSEGDRGRAKNIQYF. The DNA for the CDR3 is TGTGCCAGCAGCGAAGGGGACAGGGGCAGGGCCAAAAACATTCAGTACTTC.